Each of the 24 T cell receptor beta chains below was sequenced from the same sample in a study of long-term antiretroviral therapy in people with HIV. Assay version v3.0 of immunoSEQ was used, and it was run at survey level. Here immunoSEQ multiplex PCR was the method, and the copy in TCRdb shows in-frame clones only, minus some. This table has roughly 17,000 clones, over 75% appearing once. The material sequenced was unsorted PBMCs, taken 0.3 years after starting antiretroviral therapy. These receptors all come from a man aged 18 to 35 with HIV.

V and J are TRBV5-1 and TRBJ2-1, with D perhaps matching TRBD1 (5 bases). Germline values: CDR1 SGHRS, CDR2 YFSETQ. CDR3 length: 14 amino acids. Trimming took 1 base from V and 5 from J, leaving 10 bases between them. CDR3 DNA sequence: TGCGCCAGCAGCTTGTGGCAGGGAAACAATGAGCAGTTCTTC. Protein sequence: CASSLWQGNNEQFF.

This clone was seen a few times. The rearrangement joins TRBV2 to TRBJ1-3; the D is unclear. V shed 0 bases and J shed 4 bases, with 7 bases lying between them. The length of the CDR3 is 14 residues. Germline CDR1 reads SNHLY; CDR2 reads FYNNEI. CDR3 sequence reads: CASSEARQGNTIYF. The CDR3 DNA is TGTGCCAGCAGTGAAGCCAGGCAGGGAAACACCATATATTTT. Full variable domain (missing parts from reference TRBV2 and TRBJ1-3): EPEVTQTPSHQVTQMGQEVILRCVPISNHLYFYWYRQILGQKVEFLVSFYNNEISEKSEIFDDQFSVERPDGSNFTLKIRSTKLEDSAMYFCASSEARQGNTIYFGEGSWLTVV.

This clone appeared a few times. The chain couples TRBV7-2 to TRBJ2-7; D is ambiguous. V lost 3 bases and J lost 2, with 8 bases in between. This CDR3 comprises 13 residues. Germline V gene lookup returns CDR1 SGHTA and CDR2 FQGNSA. CDR3 sequence: CASSFLQTYEQYF. The CDR3 coding sequence is TGTGCCAGCAGCTTCCTACAGACCTACGAGCAGTACTTC.

The V and J genes are TRBV7-9 and TRBJ2-7; D perhaps matches TRBD1 (6 bases). Trimming removed 4 bases from V and 1 base from J, with 8 bases in between. Germline V gives CDR1 SEHNR, CDR2 FQNEAQ (reference sequence). The CDR3 consists of 13 residues. CDR3 loop: CASSSGTSYEQYF. The CDR3 nucleotides read TGTGCCAGCAGCTCCGGGACATCCTACGAGCAGTACTTC.

The V gene is TRBV19, the J gene TRBJ1-1, with a weak D call TRBD1 (6 bases). V was trimmed by 3 bases and J by 1 base, leaving 15 bases between them. CDR3 length: 16 amino acids. CDR1 LNHDA and CDR2 SQIVND come from the germline V gene (reference sequence). The CDR3 DNA reads TGTGCCAGTAGTATCGGGGCGTTCAGGGGGAACACTGAAGCTTTCTTT. This sequence encodes CASSIGAFRGNTEAFF.

V usage is TRBV27 and J usage is TRBJ2-5, with D tentatively TRBD1 or TRBD2 (5 bases each). Germline CDR1 and CDR2: MNHEY and SMNVEV (reference sequence). The CDR3 is 13 residues long. The germline V and J ends were trimmed by 5 bases and 5 bases, with 12 bases remaining between them. CDR3 in amino acids: CASSPIGDETQYF. CDR3 in DNA: TGTGCCAGCAGTCCCATTGGGGACGAGACCCAGTACTTC.

This clone has a handful of counts. CDR3 DNA: TGTGCCAGCAGTGAAGGACAGGGGGGAGCAGATACGCAGTATTTT. Protein: CASSEGQGGADTQYF. J is TRBJ2-3 and V is TRBV6-1; 9 nucleotides match TRBD1. Germline V gene sequence: CDR1 MNHNS, CDR2 SASEGT. With V trimmed by 1 base and J by 4 bases, 3 bases remained unmatched. This CDR3 is 15 amino acids long.

This clone was seen only once. For the CDR3, the DNA is TGTGCCAGCAGCGTAGGCATCTCGGGGGGACCGAACACCGGGGAGCTGTTTTTT. Residues: CASSVGISGGPNTGELFF. This sequence joins TRBV9 and TRBJ2-2; 7 nucleotides match TRBD2. The V and J ends lost 0 bases and 0 bases, in that order; junction bases with no gene match: 8. The CDR3 length is 18 residues. In germline, CDR1 is SGDLS, CDR2 YYNGEE.

CDR3 in DNA: TGCGCCAGCCGGCTTAGGACCCAGTACTTC. Translated: CASRLRTQYF. The V and J genes are TRBV23-1 and TRBJ2-5; D ambiguous. TRBV23-1 is an open reading frame, and its role is uncertain. The CDR3 totals 10 residues. The germline V and J ends were trimmed by 8 bases and 7 bases, with 8 bases remaining between them.

The chain couples TRBV6-1 to TRBJ1-5; tentatively, D is TRBD1 (6 bases). V was pared by 3 bases and J by 5 bases, with 14 bases between. The CDR3 has 15 amino acids. Germline assignment: CDR1 MNHNS and CDR2 SASEGT. The CDR3 spells CASSEGRGRYQPQHF. The CDR3 bases are TGTGCCAGCAGTGAGGGCAGGGGCCGTTATCAGCCCCAGCATTTT.

This chain connects TRBV15 to TRBJ2-2; D uncertain. The germline CDR1 and CDR2 sequences are LNHNV and YYDKDF (reference sequence). Trimming stripped 7 bases from V and 4 bases from J, with 16 bases between. The CDR3 sequence is 15 residues long. DNA for the CDR3: TGTGCCACCACGGGTGTGAGACAATCCACCGGGGAGCTGTTTTTT. It translates to CATTGVRQSTGELFF.

The DNA for the CDR3 is TGTGCCAGCAGCGAGACCGGGACAGGGGACTCCTATGGCTACACCTTC. It codes for CASSETGTGDSYGYTF. The chain combines TRBV25-1 with TRBJ1-2; 10 positions agree with TRBD1. This CDR3 spans 16 amino acids. CDR1 and CDR2 (germline): MGHDK, SYGVNS. Trimming removed 6 bases from V and 4 bases from J; junction bases left unmatched: 11.

The rearrangement links TRBV23-1 to TRBJ2-3; 9 nucleotides align to TRBD2. TRBV23-1 is an open reading frame whose function is uncertain. This CDR3 spans 20 amino acids. V was clipped by 4 bases and J by 10 bases; unmatched bases: 27. The CDR3 DNA reads TGCGCCAGCAGTCCCTTGTTTAGCGGGGGTCTTCAAATACAGATACTCGCGCAGTATTTT. It specifies CASSPLFSGGLQIQILAQYF.

The rearrangement uses TRBV6-5 and TRBJ2-7; 7 nucleotides align to TRBD1. Germline values: CDR1 MNHEY, CDR2 SVGAGI. Trimming removed 3 bases from V and 3 bases from J; junction bases left unmatched: 11. The CDR3 extends over 16 amino acids. This CDR3 reads CASSYSSGQANYEQYF. The CDR3, as DNA: TGTGCCAGCAGTTATAGTTCAGGACAGGCAAACTACGAGCAGTACTTC.

The chain uses TRBV7-9 and TRBJ2-1; no firm D call. This CDR3 comprises 12 residues. CDR1 and CDR2 (germline): SEHNR, FQNEAQ (reference sequence). V shed 6 bases and J shed 8 bases, with 11 bases lying between them. The CDR3 is CASSQLPDEQFF. The CDR3 bases are TGTGCCAGCAGTCAGCTCCCCGATGAGCAGTTCTTC.

This clone appeared once. The V and J genes are TRBV7-9 and TRBJ2-1; D uncertain. The CDR3 totals 12 residues. Germline-derived CDR1 and CDR2 are SEHNR and FQNEAQ (reference sequence). Trimming took off 4 bases at V and 6 bases at J, with 7 bases between the two ends. The CDR3 here is CASSSAFNEQFF. The CDR3 DNA sequence: TGTGCCAGCAGCTCCGCTTTCAATGAGCAGTTCTTC.

The rearrangement joins TRBV6-1 to TRBJ1-1, with unresolved D. The ends were cut back, 7 bases at V and 8 bases at J, with 11 bases in the middle. CDR3 size: 11 residues. Germline V CDR1 and CDR2: MNHNS, SASEGT. The CDR3 sequence is CASNQAWEAFF. In DNA form, the CDR3 reads TGTGCCAGCAACCAAGCTTGGGAAGCTTTCTTT.

The rearrangement links TRBV28 to TRBJ1-2, with 9 bases identical to TRBD1. Germline trimming cut 2 bases from V and 4 bases from J; bases unmatched to any gene: 5. This CDR3 contains 15 residues. From germline, CDR1 is MDHEN and CDR2 SYDVKM. The DNA of the CDR3 is TGTGCCAGCAGTTTACCGGGACAGGGATCCTATGGCTACACCTTC. Its protein product is CASSLPGQGSYGYTF.

This chain links TRBV5-5 with TRBJ1-2, with D uncertain. CDR3 size: 15 residues. V was clipped by 0 bases and J by 2 bases, with 11 bases between them. Germline CDR1 SGHKS, CDR2 YYEKEE (reference sequence). The CDR3 region is CASSLAFPGNYGYTF. DNA for the CDR3: TGTGCCAGCAGCTTGGCGTTTCCGGGGAACTATGGCTACACCTTC. Combining the CDR3 with reference TRBV5-5 and TRBJ1-2 gives the whole variable domain DAGVTQSPTHLIKTRGQQVTLRCSPISGHKSVSWYQQVLGQGPQFIFQYYEKEERGRGNFPDRFSARQFPNYSSELNVNALLLGDSALYLCASSLAFPGNYGYTFGSGTRLTVV.

The chain couples TRBV7-9 to TRBJ1-2; no clear D. The CDR3 length is 13 residues. CDR1 is SEHNR, CDR2 FQNEAQ, per germline (reference sequence). The V end was cut by 1 base, the J end by 1 base, with 4 bases between. CDR3 residues: CASSLGDNYGYTF. The CDR3 DNA sequence: TGTGCCAGCAGCTTAGGTGATAACTATGGCTACACCTTC.

This clone was recorded once. This chain connects TRBV6-1 to TRBJ2-1; D gene unclear. This CDR3 is built from 14 residues. Trimming removed 8 bases at V and 9 bases at J, with 20 bases between. CDR1 is MNHNS, CDR2 SASEGT, per germline. The CDR3 bases are TGTGCCAGCTGGCCAAACCCCAGGTATTCTGAGCAGTTCTTC. It is translated as CASWPNPRYSEQFF.

V gene TRBV15 combines with J gene TRBJ2-3; D is perhaps TRBD2 (5 bases). Germline V gives CDR1 LNHNV, CDR2 YYDKDF (reference sequence). The CDR3 is 15 amino acids. V was shortened by 2 bases and J by 0 bases, with 9 bases between the two germline ends. CDR3 sequence reads: CATSRNGGSTDTQYF. The CDR3 DNA reads as TGTGCCACCAGCAGAAACGGCGGGAGCACAGATACGCAGTATTTT. Full variable domain (missing parts from reference TRBV15 and TRBJ2-3): DAMVIQNPRYQVTQFGKPVTLSCSQTLNHNVMYWYQQKSSQAPKLLFHYYDKDFNNEADTPDNFQSRRPNTSFCFLDIRSPGLGDTAMYLCATSRNGGSTDTQYFGPGTRLTVL.

The CDR3 loop reads CASSGTSGGTDTQYF. For the CDR3, the DNA is TGTGCCAGCAGTGGGACTAGCGGGGGCACAGATACGCAGTATTTT. The genes are TRBV6-4 and TRBJ2-3; TRBD2 matches 12 bases. V shed 4 bases, J shed 1 base, and the junction held 0 bases outside the gene matches. Germline CDR1 and CDR2: MRHNA and SNTAGT. This CDR3 is 15 amino acids long.

The chain has TRBV28 and TRBJ2-3; TRBD2 might be the D (6 bases). The CDR3 covers 19 residues. Germline V gives CDR1 MDHEN, CDR2 SYDVKM. V was trimmed by 3 bases and J by 1 base, leaving 23 bases between them. For the CDR3, the DNA is TGTGCCAGCAGTTTCTTTGCCCCGCGGGGCCGTGTTGGCACAGATACGCAGTATTTT. It codes for CASSFFAPRGRVGTDTQYF.